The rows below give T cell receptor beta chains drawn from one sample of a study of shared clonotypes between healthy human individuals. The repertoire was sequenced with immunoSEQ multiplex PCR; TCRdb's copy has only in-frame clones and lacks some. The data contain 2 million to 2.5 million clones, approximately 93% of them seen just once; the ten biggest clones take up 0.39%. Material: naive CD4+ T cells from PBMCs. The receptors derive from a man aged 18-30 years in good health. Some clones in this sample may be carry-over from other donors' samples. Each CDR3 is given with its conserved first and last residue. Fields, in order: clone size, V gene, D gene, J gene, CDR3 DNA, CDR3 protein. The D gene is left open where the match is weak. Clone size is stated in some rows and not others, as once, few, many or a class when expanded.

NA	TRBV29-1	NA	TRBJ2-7	TGCAGCGTTATGGGGCTAGCCGGCTACGAGCAGTACTTC	CSVMGLAGYEQYF
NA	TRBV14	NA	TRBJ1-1	TGTGCCAGCAGCCAAGTTAACCAGGGGCCTAAAGCTTTCTTT	CASSQVNQGPKAFF
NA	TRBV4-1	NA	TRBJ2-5	TGCGCCAGCAGCCCCGGACCTCTGTTGCAAGAGACCCAGTACTTC	CASSPGPLLQETQYF
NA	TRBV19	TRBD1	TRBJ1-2	TGTGCCAGTAGTATTCGGGGACAGAGAAGCTATGGCTACACCTTC	CASSIRGQRSYGYTF
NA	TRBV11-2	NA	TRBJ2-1	TGTGCCAGCAGCCTACTAGGCCTTGAGCAGTTCTTC	CASSLLGLEQFF
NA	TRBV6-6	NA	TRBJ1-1	TGTGCCAGCAGTGTACAGGGATCGGGCACTGAAGCTTTCTTT	CASSVQGSGTEAFF
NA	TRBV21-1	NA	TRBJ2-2	TGTGCCAGCAGCAAGGTACGGGACAGGGATAACACCGGGGAGCTGTTTTTT	CASSKVRDRDNTGELFF
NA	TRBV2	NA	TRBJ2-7	TGTGCCAGCACTCCTAGGGGCATCAGAAGCTCCTACGAGCAGTACTTC	CASTPRGIRSSYEQYF
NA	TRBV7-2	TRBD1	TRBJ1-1	TGTGCCAGCAGCTTAGTGGGGACAGGGTGGGCTGAAGCTTTCTTT	CASSLVGTGWAEAFF
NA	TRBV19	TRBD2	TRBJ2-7	TGTGCCAGTAGTACCAGTAGGGGGCTAGCGGGGGCCTCCTACGAGCAGTACTTC	CASSTSRGLAGASYEQYF
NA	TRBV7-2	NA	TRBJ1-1	TGTGCCAGCAGCCCCCCCGGGGGACGGGGCACTGAAGCTTTCTTT	CASSPPGGRGTEAFF
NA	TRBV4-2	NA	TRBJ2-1	TGTGCCAGCAGCCCCCTAGGGGGGCAATCCTACAATGAGCAGTTCTTC	CASSPLGGQSYNEQFF
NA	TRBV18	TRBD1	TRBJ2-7	TGTGCCAGCTCACCACGGTTAAGGGGGCCGACTTACGAGCAGTACTTC	CASSPRLRGPTYEQYF
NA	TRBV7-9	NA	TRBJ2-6	TGTGCCAGCAGCTCCCTAGGGGGTAAAACATCTGGGGCCAACGTCCTGACTTTC	CASSSLGGKTSGANVLTF
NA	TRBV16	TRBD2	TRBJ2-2	TGTGCCAGCAGCCAATCACTAGCGGGAGTAGCCGGGGAGCTGTTTTTT	CASSQSLAGVAGELFF
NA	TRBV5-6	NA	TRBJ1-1	TGTGCCAGCAGCATAGACACTGAAGCTTTCTTT	CASSIDTEAFF
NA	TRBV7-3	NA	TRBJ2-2	TGTGCCAGCAGCTTATCCGGATTCACCGGGGAGCTGTTTTTT	CASSLSGFTGELFF
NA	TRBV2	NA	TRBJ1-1	TGTGCCAGCAGTGAATTTGTATTGGGGGCGAACGGAGCTTTCTTT	CASSEFVLGANGAFF
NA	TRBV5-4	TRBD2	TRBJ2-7	TGTGCCAGCAGTTCCGGACTAGAAGGCGAGCAGTACTTC	CASSSGLEGEQYF
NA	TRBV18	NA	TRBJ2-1	TGTGCCAGCTCACCACGGGTTGGGAAGACCTACAATGAGCAGTTCTTC	CASSPRVGKTYNEQFF
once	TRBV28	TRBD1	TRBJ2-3	TGTGCCAGCAGTTTACCCTCAGGGGGCGCAGATACGCAGTATTTT	CASSLPSGGADTQYF
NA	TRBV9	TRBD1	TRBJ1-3	TGTGCCAGCAGCAAGAGGACAGGGCAGAGGGACACCATATATTTT	CASSKRTGQRDTIYF